The present entry profiles one T cell receptor beta chain with its context. Its antigen is not known. At one end the junction does not follow the germline gene, possibly because of a read error. Original handling: Construction of a distant-metastasis classifier for papillary thyroid cancer relied on CDR3 differences across clinicopathological groups. TCRdb re-clonotyped the PCR reads through MiXCR. These V and J calls originate from TCRdb's pipeline instead of the authors' own analysis. The table has about 28,000 clones, approximately 16% seen once. Thyroid surgery was performed in patients who had received no treatment beforehand. The sample originates from a study of metastatic and nonmetastatic thyroid tumors. Study background: The study looked at repertoires side by side in blood and in tumor or nodule tissue from malignant and benign thyroid patients.

CDR1 is SGHAT and CDR2 is FQNNGV in the germline V gene. The CDR3 runs 17 residues. Study results and limitations: Malignant thyroid tumors reportedly had TCR beta diversity that was significantly higher than in benign nodules, in blood and tumor.

The TCR originated in a female donor with papillary thyroid cancer or a benign thyroid nodule (not recorded which). Some clones in this sample may be carry-over from other donors' samples. The sequencing sample was made of blood. The rearrangement joins TRBV11-2 to TRBJ2-3; 9 bases are shared with TRBD2. For the CDR3, the DNA is TGTGTCAGCAGCTACCCACTTAGCGGGAGTGGCACATATACGCAGTATTTT. It translates to CVSSYPLSGSGTYTQYF.